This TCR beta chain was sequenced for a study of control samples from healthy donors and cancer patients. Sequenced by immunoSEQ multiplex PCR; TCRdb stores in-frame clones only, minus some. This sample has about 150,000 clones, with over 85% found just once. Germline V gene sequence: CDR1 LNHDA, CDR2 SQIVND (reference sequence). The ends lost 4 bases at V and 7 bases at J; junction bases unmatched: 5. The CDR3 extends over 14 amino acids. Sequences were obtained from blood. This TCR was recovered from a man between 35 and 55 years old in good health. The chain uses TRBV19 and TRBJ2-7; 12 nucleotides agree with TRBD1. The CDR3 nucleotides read TGTGCCAGTAGTAAGGGACAGGGGGCGCCTGAGCAGTACTTC. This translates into CASSKGQGAPEQYF.